This T cell receptor (beta chain) stems from a study of T-cell memory formation after mild COVID-19. Notes on the study in general: The main location of contracting CD4+ clones was CM and EM, and that of contracting CD8+ clones was EMRA.

TCRdb re-analysed the 5' RACE reads in MiXCR, keeping a single row per CDR3 protein. The sample gives around 200,000 distinct CDR3 sequences, around 25% of which show up once; approximately 10% is in the top ten. There are many counts of this clonotype. Its antigen is unidentified. With 3 bases clipped from V and 8 bases from J, the junction kept 2 bases outside the gene matches. In germline, CDR1 is SGHTA, CDR2 FQGTGA. The CDR3 is 12 residues long. Specimen: PBMCs or a T cell subset sorted from them (not recorded which). The clonotype originates from an adult woman who had mild COVID-19 (a few samples of this study predate the infection). Cell type and time point are not known. The chain joins TRBV7-3 to TRBJ2-3; TRBD2 agrees at 7 bases. The CDR3 loop is CASSLGGGTQYF. Written as DNA, the CDR3 is TGTGCCAGCAGCTTGGGCGGGGGTACGCAGTATTTT. The full variable domain, completed using reference TRBV7-3 and TRBJ2-3, is GAGVSQTPSNKVTEKGKYVELRCDPISGHTALYWYRQSLGQGPEFLIYFQGTGAADDSGLPNDRFFAVRPEGSVSTLKIQRTERGDSAVYLCASSLGGGTQYFGPGTRLTVL.